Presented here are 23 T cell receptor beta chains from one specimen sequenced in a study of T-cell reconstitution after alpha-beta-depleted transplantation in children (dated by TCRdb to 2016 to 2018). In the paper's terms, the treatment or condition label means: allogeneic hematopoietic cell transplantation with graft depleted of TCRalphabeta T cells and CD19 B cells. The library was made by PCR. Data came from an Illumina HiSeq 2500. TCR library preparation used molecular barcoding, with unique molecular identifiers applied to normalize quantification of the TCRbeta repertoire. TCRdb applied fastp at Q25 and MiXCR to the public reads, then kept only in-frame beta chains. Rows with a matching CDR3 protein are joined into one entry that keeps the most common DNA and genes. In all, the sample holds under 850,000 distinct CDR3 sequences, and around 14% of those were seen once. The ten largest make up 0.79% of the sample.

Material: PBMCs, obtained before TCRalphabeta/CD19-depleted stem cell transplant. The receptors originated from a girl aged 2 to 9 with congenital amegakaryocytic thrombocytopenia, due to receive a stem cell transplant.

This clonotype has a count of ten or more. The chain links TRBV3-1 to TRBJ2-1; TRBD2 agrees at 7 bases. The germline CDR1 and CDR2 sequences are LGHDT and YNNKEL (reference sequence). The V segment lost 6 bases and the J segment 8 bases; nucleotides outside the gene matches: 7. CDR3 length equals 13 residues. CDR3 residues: CASSPRLAHEQFF. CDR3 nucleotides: TGTGCCAGCAGTCCTCGACTAGCCCATGAGCAGTTCTTC.

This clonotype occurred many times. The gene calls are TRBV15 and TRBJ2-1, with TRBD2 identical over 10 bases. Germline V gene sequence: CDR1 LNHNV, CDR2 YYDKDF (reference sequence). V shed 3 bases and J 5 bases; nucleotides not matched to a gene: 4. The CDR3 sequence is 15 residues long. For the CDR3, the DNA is TGTGCCACCAGCAGCCTAGCGGGAGTTCACAATGAGCAGTTCTTC. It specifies CATSSLAGVHNEQFF.

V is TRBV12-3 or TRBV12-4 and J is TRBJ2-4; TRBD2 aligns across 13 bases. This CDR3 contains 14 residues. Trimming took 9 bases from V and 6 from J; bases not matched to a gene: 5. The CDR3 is CASRLAGGGNIQYF. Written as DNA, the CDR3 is TGTGCCAGTCGACTAGCGGGAGGTGGAAACATTCAGTACTTC.

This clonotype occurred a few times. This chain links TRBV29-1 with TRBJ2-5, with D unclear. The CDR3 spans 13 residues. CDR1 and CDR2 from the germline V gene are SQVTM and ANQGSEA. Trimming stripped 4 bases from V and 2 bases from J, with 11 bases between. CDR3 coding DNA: TGCAGCGTTGCGTTTACCCGGCAAGAGACCCAGTACTTC. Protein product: CSVAFTRQETQYF.

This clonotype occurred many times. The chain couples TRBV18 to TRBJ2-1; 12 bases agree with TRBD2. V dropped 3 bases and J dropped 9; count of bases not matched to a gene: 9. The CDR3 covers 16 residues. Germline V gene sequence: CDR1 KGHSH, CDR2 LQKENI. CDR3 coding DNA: TGTGCCAGCTCACCTACACTAGCGGGAGGTACTGGTGAGCAGTTCTTC. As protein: CASSPTLAGGTGEQFF. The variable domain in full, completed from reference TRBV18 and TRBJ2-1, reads NAGVMQNPRHLVRRRGQEARLRCSPMKGHSHVYWYRQLPEEGLKFMVYLQKENIIDESGMPKERFSAEFPKEGPSILRIQQVVRGDSAAYFCASSPTLAGGTGEQFFGPGTRLTVL.

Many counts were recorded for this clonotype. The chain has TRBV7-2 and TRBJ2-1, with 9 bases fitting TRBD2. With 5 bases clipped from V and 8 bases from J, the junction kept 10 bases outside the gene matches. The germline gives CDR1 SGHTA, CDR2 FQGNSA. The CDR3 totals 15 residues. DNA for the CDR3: TGTGCCAGCAGCCCCTTAGCGGGAGTTGACCATGAGCAGTTCTTC. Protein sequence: CASSPLAGVDHEQFF.

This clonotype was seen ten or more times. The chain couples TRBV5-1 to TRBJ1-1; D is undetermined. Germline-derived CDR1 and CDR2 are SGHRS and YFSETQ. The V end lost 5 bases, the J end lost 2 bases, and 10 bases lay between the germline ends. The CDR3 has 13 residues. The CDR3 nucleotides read TGCGCCAGCAGGGGAGGTGTTAACACTGAAGCTTTCTTT. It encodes CASRGGVNTEAFF.

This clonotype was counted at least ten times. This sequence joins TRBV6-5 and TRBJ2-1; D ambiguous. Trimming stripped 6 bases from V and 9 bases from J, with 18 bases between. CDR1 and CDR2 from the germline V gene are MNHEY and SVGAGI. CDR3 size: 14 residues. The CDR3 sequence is CASSYLDSSGEQFF. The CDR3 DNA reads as TGTGCCAGCAGCTATCTCGACTCGTCTGGTGAGCAGTTCTTC.

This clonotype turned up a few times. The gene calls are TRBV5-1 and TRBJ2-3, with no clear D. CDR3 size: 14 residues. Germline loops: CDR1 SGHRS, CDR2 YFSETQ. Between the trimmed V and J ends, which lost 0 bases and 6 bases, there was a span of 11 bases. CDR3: CASSLGRSADTQYF. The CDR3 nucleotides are TGCGCCAGCAGCTTGGGTAGAAGTGCTGATACGCAGTATTTT.

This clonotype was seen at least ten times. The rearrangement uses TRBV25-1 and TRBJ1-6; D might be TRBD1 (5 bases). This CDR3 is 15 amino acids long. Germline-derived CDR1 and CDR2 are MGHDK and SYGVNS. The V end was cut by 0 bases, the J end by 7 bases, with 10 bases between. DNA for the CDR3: TGTGCCAGCAGTGAATATGGGACGTTGAATTCACCCCTCCACTTT. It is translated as CASSEYGTLNSPLHF. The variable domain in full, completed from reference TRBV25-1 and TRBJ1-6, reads EADIYQTPRYLVIGTGKKITLECSQTMGHDKMYWYQQDPGMELHLIHYSYGVNSTEKGDLSSESTVSRIRTEHFPLTLESARPSHTSQYLCASSEYGTLNSPLHFGNGTRLTVT.

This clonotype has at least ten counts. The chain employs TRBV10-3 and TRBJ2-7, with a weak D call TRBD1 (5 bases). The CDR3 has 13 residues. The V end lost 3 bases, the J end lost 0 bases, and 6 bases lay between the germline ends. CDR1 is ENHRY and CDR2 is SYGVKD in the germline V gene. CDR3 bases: TGTGCCATCAGTGAAAGGGGCTCCTACGAGCAGTACTTC. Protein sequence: CAISERGSYEQYF.

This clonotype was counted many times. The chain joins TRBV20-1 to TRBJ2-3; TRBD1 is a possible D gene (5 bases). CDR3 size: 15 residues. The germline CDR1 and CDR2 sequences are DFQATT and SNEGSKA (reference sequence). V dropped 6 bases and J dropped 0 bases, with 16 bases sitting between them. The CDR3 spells CSANWGSPSTDTQYF. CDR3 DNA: TGCAGTGCCAATTGGGGCAGCCCTAGCACAGATACGCAGTATTTT.

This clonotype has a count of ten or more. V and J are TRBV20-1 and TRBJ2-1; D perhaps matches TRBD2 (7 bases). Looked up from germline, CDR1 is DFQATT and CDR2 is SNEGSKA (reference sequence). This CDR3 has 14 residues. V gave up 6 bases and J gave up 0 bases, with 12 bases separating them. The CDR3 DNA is TGCAGTGCCTGGGGGGGGCCCTCCTACAATGAGCAGTTCTTC. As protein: CSAWGGPSYNEQFF.

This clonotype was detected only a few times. The CDR3 protein is CASTSPGQSYEQYF. CDR3 nucleotide sequence: TGTGCCAGCACCTCCCCGGGACAGTCGTACGAGCAGTACTTC. The V gene is TRBV6-1, the J gene TRBJ2-7, with 7 nucleotides matching TRBD1. Unmatched junction bases numbered 10, after V lost 7 bases and J lost 4 bases. This CDR3 is 14 amino acids long. Germline CDR1 and CDR2: MNHNS and SASEGT.

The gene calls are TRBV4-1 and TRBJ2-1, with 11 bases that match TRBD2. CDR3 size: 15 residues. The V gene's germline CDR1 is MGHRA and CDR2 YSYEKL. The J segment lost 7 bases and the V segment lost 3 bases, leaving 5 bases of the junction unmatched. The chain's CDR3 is CASSHSGRDRNEQFF. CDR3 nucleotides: TGCGCCAGCAGCCATAGCGGGAGGGACCGAAATGAGCAGTTCTTC.

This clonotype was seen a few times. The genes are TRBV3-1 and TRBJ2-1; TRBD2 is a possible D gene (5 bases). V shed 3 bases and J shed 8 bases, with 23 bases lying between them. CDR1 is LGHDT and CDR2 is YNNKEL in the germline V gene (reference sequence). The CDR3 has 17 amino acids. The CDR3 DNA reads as TGTGCCAGCAGCCAGCGAGGGAGCGGACGGTCGACCGATGAGCAGTTCTTC. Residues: CASSQRGSGRSTDEQFF.

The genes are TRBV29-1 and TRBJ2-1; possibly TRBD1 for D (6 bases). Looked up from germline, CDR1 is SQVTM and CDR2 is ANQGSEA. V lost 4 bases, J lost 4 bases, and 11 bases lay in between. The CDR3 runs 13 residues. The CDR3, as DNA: TGCAGCGTTGCTGGGGGCAGTTACAATGAGCAGTTCTTC. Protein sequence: CSVAGGSYNEQFF.

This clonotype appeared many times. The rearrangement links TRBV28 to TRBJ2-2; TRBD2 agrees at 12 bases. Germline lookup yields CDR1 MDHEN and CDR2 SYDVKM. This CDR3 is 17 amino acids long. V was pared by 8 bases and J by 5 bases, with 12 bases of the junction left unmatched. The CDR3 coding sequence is TGTGCCAGCTCCCTAGCGGGAGGGCCGTTTGGGACCGGGGAGCTGTTTTTT. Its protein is CASSLAGGPFGTGELFF.

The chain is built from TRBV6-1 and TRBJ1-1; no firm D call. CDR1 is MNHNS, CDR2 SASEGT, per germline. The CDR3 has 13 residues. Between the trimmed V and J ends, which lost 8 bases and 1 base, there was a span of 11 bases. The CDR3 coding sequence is TGTGCCAGCCGGCGGGTTGGGAACACTGAAGCTTTCTTT. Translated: CASRRVGNTEAFF.

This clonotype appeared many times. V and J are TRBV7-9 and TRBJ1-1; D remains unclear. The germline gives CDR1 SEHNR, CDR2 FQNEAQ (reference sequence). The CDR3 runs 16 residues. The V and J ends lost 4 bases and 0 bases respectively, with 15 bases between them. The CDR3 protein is CASSSRPGVVNTEAFF. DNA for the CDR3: TGTGCCAGCAGCTCACGCCCGGGAGTCGTGAACACTGAAGCTTTCTTT.

This CDR3 reads CATSRDLGASSGANVLTF. For the CDR3, the DNA is TGTGCCACCAGCAGAGATTTGGGGGCCAGCTCTGGGGCCAACGTCCTGACTTTC. The chain links TRBV15 to TRBJ2-6; maybe TRBD1 (6 bases). With 0 bases removed from V and 0 bases from J, the gap between germline ends came to 12 bases. This CDR3 has 18 amino acids. Germline assignment: CDR1 LNHNV and CDR2 YYDKDF (reference sequence).

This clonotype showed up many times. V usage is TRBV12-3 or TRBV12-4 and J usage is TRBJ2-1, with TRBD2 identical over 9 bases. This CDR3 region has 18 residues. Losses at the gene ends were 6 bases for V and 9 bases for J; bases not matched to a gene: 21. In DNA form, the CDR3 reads TGTGCCAGCAGACCTCCCGACTACATTAGCGGGAGCCTACCTGAGCAGTTCTTC. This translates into CASRPPDYISGSLPEQFF.

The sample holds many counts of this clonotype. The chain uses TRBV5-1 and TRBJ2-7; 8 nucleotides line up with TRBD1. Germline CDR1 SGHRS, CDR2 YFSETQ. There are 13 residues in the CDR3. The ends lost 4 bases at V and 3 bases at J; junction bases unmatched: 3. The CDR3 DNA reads TGCGCCAGCAGCCCGGGACAGGTCTACGAGCAGTACTTC. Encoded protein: CASSPGQVYEQYF.